The TCR beta chain described here comes from a study of blood T cell repertoires in COVID-19. On the study more broadly: The United States, Italy and Spain supplied acute and convalescent COVID-19 samples. T cells, B-cell-depleted T cells, or PBMCs provided the cDNA or gDNA that served as material.

This clone has a single count. This may arise from a read error, as a much more abundant clone is one base away. This sample includes further DNA sequences coding for the same CDR3. Per the study methods: Amplification from reference gene primers served as the basis for estimated nucleated cell counts. Libraries were prepared by immunoSEQ multiplex PCR; TCRdb keeps only in-frame clonotypes and omits some of them. D and trimming were read from the DNA, whereas the V and J calls and clone size are those reported in that table. The table shows about 110,000 clones, with around 90% occurring only once. The CDR3 has 15 amino acids. Trimming at V came to 3 bases and at J to 0 bases, leaving 1 base not matched to a gene. CDR1 and CDR2 (germline): LGHDT, YNNKEL (reference sequence).

The TCR sequence derives from a human donor in a cohort sampled during active COVID-19. Sequencing was performed on peripheral blood. This chain links TRBV3-1 (or the pseudogene TRBV3-2) with TRBJ2-2; the match to TRBD1 covers 7 bases. CDR3 nucleotides: TGTGCCAGCAGCCAGGGGACAGCGAACACCGGGGAGCTGTTTTTT. Translation: CASSQGTANTGELFF.